Listed here is a single TCR beta chain. This specimen belongs to a study of blood T cells in healthy people across ages. The authors ran a second PCR of about 6 to 11 cycles using a sample-barcoded 5' primer and a J-beta primer mix. TCRdb itself ran the 5' RACE reads through MiXCR, one entry per CDR3 protein. The sample lists 850,000 to 1,300,000 distinct CDR3 sequences; around 45% were seen once. V shed 8 bases and J shed 8 bases, with 18 bases lying between them. CDR3 length equals 13 residues. In germline, CDR1 is DFQATT, CDR2 SNEGSKA (reference sequence). The source is an older woman in good health. This chain joins TRBV20-1 and TRBJ1-4; TRBD1 might be the D (5 bases). Sequences were obtained from blood. For the CDR3, the DNA is TGCAGTTCGGGAGGGAAGGGGCTCGAAAAACTGTTTTTT. Translating gives CSSGGKGLEKLFF.